What follows are 8 T cell receptor beta chains derived from one specimen sequenced in a study of cytomegalovirus exposure and HLA in healthy donors. Profiling relied on immunoSEQ multiplex PCR, and the TCRdb table lists in-frame clones only, not all of them. The data contain around 120,000 clones, approximately 89% of them singletons. Input material: PBMCs. All receptors come from a young man in good health and CMV-seronegative.

J is TRBJ2-1 and V is TRBV5-5, with TRBD2 matching 7 bases. J gave up 3 bases and V 1 base, and 7 bases lay outside the gene matches. The CDR3 has 16 amino acids. Germline V gene data show CDR1 as SGHKS and CDR2 as YYEKEE (reference sequence). CDR3 sequence (DNA): TGTGCCAGCAGCTTGTCCCTGACTAGCCTCTACAATGAGCAGTTCTTC. Translation: CASSLSLTSLYNEQFF. Supplemented by reference TRBV5-5 and TRBJ2-1, the full variable domain reads DAGVTQSPTHLIKTRGQQVTLRCSPISGHKSVSWYQQVLGQGPQFIFQYYEKEERGRGNFPDRFSARQFPNYSSELNVNALLLGDSALYLCASSLSLTSLYNEQFFGPGTRLTVL.

V gene TRBV5-6 combines with J gene TRBJ1-5; D gene ambiguous. V was pared by 1 base and J by 4 bases, with 12 bases between. The CDR3 has 15 amino acids. CDR1 and CDR2 (germline): SGHDT, YYEEEE. CDR3 DNA: TGTGCCAGCAGCTTGATGTTAGGAGGAAATCAGCCCCAGCATTTT. Residues: CASSLMLGGNQPQHF.

Within the sample, this clone is medium-sized. The rearrangement joins TRBV28 to TRBJ2-1; 7 bases agree with TRBD2. Losses at the gene ends were 6 bases for V and 0 bases for J; bases not matched to a gene: 5. CDR1 MDHEN and CDR2 SYDVKM come from the germline V gene. The CDR3 totals 15 residues. CDR3 in amino acids: CASSSSGNSYNEQFF. The CDR3 bases are TGTGCCAGCAGCTCAAGCGGGAACTCCTACAATGAGCAGTTCTTC. Using reference TRBV28 and TRBJ2-1 for the parts outside the CDR3, the full variable domain is DVKVTQSSRYLVKRTGEKVFLECVQDMDHENMFWYRQDPGLGLRLIYFSYDVKMKEKGDIPEGYSVSREKKERFSLILESASTNQTSMYLCASSSSGNSYNEQFFGPGTRLTVL.

V gene TRBV4-3 combines with J gene TRBJ1-2, with 8 bases lining up with TRBD1. J lost 4 bases, V lost 4 bases, and 8 bases had no gene match. This CDR3 region has 15 residues. Germline V gene lookup returns CDR1 LGHNA and CDR2 YSLEER. CDR3 DNA: TGCGCCAGCAGCCCCTCGGACAGGGTAGCCTATGGCTACACCTTC. Amino acid sequence: CASSPSDRVAYGYTF.

This sequence joins TRBV4-3 and TRBJ1-1; possible D gene TRBD1, 6 bases. This CDR3 contains 15 residues. Deletions cut 0 bases from V and 0 bases from J, with 8 bases between. Per germline, CDR1 LGHNA and CDR2 YSLEER. CDR3 residues: CASSQEQGMNTEAFF. CDR3 DNA: TGCGCCAGCAGCCAAGAACAGGGTATGAACACTGAAGCTTTCTTT.

This rearrangement joins TRBV4-3 to TRBJ2-1; the D is unclear. The CDR3 runs to 12 residues. Trimming cost V 3 bases and J 8 bases, with 8 bases left between them. Germline V gene data show CDR1 as LGHNA and CDR2 as YSLEER. CDR3 coding DNA: TGCGCCAGCAGCCACACTCGCTATGAGCAGTTCTTC. This codes for CASSHTRYEQFF.

The chain has TRBV2 and TRBJ2-1, with 9 bases identical to TRBD2. The CDR3 runs to 16 residues. Germline V gene sequence: CDR1 SNHLY, CDR2 FYNNEI. J lost 3 bases, V lost 4 bases, and 7 bases had no gene match. CDR3 amino acids: CASSGLAGYYYNEQFF. CDR3 sequence (DNA): TGTGCCAGCAGTGGGCTAGCGGGGTATTACTACAATGAGCAGTTCTTC.

This sequence joins TRBV5-1 and TRBJ2-2; 9 bases fit TRBD2. With 2 bases clipped from V and 3 bases from J, the junction kept 2 bases outside the gene matches. Germline-derived CDR1 and CDR2 are SGHRS and YFSETQ. CDR3 size: 15 residues. Here the CDR3 reads CASSFLAGDTGELFF. The CDR3 coding sequence is TGCGCCAGCAGCTTCTTAGCGGGAGACACCGGGGAGCTGTTTTTT.